Sequencing of this TCR beta chain was carried out in a study of CD8 T cells in Susac syndrome. RNA was extracted with the RNeasy kit, and a quantity of roughly 0.5 to 1 ug was reverse transcribed using random hexamers. The authors amplified TCR beta CDR3 across 54 Vbeta and 13 Jbeta using immunoSEQ multiplex PCR. TCRdb passed the immunoSEQ multiplex PCR reads through MiXCR, listing each CDR3 protein once. This table holds under 95,000 distinct CDR3 sequences, roughly 94% found once. Study-level results: Susac syndrome CD8+ repertoires were clonally expanded, most strongly in CD8+ TEMRA cells.

As regards this clonotype: The antigen is not known.

The V end was cut by 4 bases, the J end by 4 bases, with 10 bases between. Germline V gives CDR1 SGDLS, CDR2 YYNGEE. This CDR3 contains 13 residues. Susac syndrome patients met recently defined diagnostic criteria for definite or probable disease. TEMRA cells were enriched by FACS, and CD4+ and CD8+ T cells were negatively isolated. The rearrangement joins TRBV9 to TRBJ2-3; no definite D call. The clonotype comes from a human donor with Susac syndrome. The source material was CD8+ T cells from PBMCs. The CDR3: CASSILTSDTQYF. In DNA form, the CDR3 reads TGTGCCAGCAGCATCCTGACGTCAGATACGCAGTATTTT.